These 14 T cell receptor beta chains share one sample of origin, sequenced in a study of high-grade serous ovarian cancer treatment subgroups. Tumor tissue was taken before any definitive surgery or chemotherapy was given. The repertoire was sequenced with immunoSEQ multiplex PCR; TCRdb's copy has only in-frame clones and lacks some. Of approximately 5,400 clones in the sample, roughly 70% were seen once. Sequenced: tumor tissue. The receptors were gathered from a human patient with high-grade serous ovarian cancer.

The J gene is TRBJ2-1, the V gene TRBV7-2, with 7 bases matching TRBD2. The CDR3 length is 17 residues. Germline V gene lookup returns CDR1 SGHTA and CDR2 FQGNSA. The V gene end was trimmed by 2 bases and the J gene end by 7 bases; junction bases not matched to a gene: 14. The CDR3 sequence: CASSLWGTTVGGNEQFF. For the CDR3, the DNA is TGTGCCAGCAGCTTATGGGGGACTACGGTTGGGGGGAATGAGCAGTTCTTC.

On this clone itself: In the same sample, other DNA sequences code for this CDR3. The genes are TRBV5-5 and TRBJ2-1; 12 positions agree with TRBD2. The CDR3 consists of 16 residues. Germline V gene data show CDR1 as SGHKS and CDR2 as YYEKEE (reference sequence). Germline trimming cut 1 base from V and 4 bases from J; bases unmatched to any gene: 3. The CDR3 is CASSLPSGGAYNEQFF. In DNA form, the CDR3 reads TGTGCCAGCAGCTTGCCTAGCGGGGGGGCTTACAATGAGCAGTTCTTC.

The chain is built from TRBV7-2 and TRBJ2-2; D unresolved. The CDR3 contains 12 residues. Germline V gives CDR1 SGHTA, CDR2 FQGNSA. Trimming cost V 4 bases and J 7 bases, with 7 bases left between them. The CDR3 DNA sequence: TGTGCCAGCAGCTCCTGGATCGGGGAGCTGTTTTTT. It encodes CASSSWIGELFF.

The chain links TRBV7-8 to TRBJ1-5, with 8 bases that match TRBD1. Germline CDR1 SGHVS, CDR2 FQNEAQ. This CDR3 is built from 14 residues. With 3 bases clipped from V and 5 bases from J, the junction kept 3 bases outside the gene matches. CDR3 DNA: TGTGCCAGCAGCTTGACAGGGGTGGATCAGCCCCAGCATTTT. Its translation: CASSLTGVDQPQHF.

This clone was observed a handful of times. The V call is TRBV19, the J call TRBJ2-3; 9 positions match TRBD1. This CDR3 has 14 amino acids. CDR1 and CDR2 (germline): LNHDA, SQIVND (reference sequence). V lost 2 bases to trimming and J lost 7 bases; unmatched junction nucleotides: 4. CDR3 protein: CASSIMTGGNTQYF. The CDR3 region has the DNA TGTGCCAGTAGTATAATGACAGGGGGTAATACGCAGTATTTT.

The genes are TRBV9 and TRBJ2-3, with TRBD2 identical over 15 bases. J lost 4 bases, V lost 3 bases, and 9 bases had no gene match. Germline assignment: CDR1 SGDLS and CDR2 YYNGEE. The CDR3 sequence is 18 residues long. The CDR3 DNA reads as TGTGCCAGCAGCGCCCACGGACTAGCGGGGGGGTTCTCAGATACGCAGTATTTT. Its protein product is CASSAHGLAGGFSDTQYF.

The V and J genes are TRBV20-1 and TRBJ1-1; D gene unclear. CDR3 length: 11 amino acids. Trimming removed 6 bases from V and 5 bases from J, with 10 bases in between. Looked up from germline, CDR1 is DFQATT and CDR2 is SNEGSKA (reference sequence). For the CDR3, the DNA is TGCAGTGCCGCTCGGGTAACTGAAGCTTTCTTT. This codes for CSAARVTEAFF.

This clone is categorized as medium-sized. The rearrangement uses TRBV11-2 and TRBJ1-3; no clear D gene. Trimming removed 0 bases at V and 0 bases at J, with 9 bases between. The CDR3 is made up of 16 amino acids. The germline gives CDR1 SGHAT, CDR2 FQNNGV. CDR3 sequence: CASSLEQRLSGNTIYF. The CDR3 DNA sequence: TGTGCCAGCAGCTTAGAACAGAGACTCTCTGGAAACACCATATATTTT. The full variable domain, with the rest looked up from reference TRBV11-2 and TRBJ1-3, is EAGVAQSPRYKIIEKRQSVAFWCNPISGHATLYWYQQILGQGPKLLIQFQNNGVVDDSQLPKDRFSAERLKGVDSTLKIQPAKLEDSAVYLCASSLEQRLSGNTIYFGEGSWLTVV.

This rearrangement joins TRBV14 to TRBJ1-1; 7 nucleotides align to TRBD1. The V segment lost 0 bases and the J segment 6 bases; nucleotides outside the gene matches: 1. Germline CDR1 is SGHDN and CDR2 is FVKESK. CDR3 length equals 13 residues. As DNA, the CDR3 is TGTGCCAGCAGCCAAGACCAGGGGGCTGAAGCTTTCTTT. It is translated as CASSQDQGAEAFF.

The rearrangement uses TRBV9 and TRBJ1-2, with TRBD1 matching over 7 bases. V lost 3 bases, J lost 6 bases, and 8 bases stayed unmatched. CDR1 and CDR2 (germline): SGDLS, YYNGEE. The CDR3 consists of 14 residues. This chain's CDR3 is CASSARQGGNGYTF. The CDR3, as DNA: TGTGCCAGCAGCGCGCGACAGGGAGGTAATGGCTACACCTTC. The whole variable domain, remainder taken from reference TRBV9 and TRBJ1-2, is DSGVTQTPKHLITATGQRVTLRCSPRSGDLSVYWYQQSLDQGLQFLIQYYNGEERAKGNILERFSAQQFPDLHSELNLSSLELGDSALYFCASSARQGGNGYTFGSGTRLTVV.

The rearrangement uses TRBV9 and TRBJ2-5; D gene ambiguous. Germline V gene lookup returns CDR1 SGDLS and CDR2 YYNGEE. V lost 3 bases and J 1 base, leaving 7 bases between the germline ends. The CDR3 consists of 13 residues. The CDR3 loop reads CASSGIGQETQYF. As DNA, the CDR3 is TGTGCCAGCAGCGGAATAGGCCAAGAGACCCAGTACTTC.

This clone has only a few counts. CDR3 nucleotide sequence: TGTGCCAGCAGCCCCGATATCGGAACTGAAGCTTTCTTT. Encoded protein: CASSPDIGTEAFF. The V gene is TRBV7-8, the J gene TRBJ1-1, with no clear D. The V gene lost 5 bases and the J gene lost 5 bases, with 12 bases spanning the gap. Germline loops: CDR1 SGHVS, CDR2 FQNEAQ. The CDR3 is 13 amino acids.

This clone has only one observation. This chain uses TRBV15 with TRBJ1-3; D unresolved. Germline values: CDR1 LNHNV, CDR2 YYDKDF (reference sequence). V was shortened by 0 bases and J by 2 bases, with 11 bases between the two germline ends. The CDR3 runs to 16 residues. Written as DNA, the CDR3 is TGTGCCACCAGCAGAGACCCGACAAGGGCTGGAAACACCATATATTTT. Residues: CATSRDPTRAGNTIYF.

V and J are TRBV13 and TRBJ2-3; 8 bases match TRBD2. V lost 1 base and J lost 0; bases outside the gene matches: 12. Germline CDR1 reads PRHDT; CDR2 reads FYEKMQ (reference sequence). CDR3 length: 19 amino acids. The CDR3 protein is CASSLDFLSGGLSTDTQYF. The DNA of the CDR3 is TGTGCCAGCAGCTTAGACTTTCTGAGCGGGGGCCTCAGCACAGATACGCAGTATTTT.